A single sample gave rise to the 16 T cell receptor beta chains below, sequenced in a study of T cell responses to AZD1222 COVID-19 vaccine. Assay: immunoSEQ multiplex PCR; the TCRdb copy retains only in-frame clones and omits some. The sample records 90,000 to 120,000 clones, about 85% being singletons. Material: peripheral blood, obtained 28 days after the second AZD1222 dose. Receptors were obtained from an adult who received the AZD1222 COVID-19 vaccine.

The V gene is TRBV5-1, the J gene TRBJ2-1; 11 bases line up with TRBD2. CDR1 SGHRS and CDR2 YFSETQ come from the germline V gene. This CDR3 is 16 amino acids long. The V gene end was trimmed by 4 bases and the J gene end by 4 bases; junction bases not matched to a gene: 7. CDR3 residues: CASSPSPSGGYNEQFF. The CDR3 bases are TGCGCCAGCAGCCCTTCTCCTAGCGGGGGGTACAATGAGCAGTTCTTC.

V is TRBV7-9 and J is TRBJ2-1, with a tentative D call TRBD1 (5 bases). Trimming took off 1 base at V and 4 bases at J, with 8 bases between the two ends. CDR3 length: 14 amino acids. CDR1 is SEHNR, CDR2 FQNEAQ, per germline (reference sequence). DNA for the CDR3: TGTGCCAGCAGCTTAGTGACAGTTTACAATGAGCAGTTCTTC. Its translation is CASSLVTVYNEQFF. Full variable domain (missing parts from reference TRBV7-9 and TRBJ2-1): DTGVSQNPRHKITKRGQNVTFRCDPISEHNRLYWYRQTLGQGPEFLTYFQNEAQLEKSRLLSDRFSAERPKGSFSTLEIQRTEQGDSAMYLCASSLVTVYNEQFFGPGTRLTVL.

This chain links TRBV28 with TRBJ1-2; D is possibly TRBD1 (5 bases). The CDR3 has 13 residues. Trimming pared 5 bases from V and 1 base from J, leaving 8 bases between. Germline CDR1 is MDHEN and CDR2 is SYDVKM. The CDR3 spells CASSETVNYGYTF. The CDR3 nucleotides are TGTGCCAGCAGTGAGACAGTTAACTATGGCTACACCTTC.

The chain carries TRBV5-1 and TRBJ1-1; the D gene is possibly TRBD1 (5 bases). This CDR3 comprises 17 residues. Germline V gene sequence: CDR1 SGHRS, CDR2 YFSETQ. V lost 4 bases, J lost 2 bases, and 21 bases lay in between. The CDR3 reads CASSQGERGGGNTEAFF. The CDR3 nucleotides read TGCGCCAGCAGCCAGGGAGAAAGGGGCGGAGGAAACACTGAAGCTTTCTTT.

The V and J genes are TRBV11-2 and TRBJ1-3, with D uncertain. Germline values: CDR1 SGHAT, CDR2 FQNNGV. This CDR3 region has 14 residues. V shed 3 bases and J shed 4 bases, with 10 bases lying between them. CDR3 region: CASSLGGPGNTIYF. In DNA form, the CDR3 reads TGTGCCAGCAGCTTGGGAGGGCCCGGAAACACCATATATTTT.

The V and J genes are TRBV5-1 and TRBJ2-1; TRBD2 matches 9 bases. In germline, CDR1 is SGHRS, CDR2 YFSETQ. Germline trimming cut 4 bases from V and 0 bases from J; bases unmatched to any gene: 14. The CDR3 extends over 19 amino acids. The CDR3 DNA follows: TGCGCCAGCAGCACCCTCGGGGCGGGGGGGCCCCTCTCCTACAATGAGCAGTTCTTC. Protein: CASSTLGAGGPLSYNEQFF. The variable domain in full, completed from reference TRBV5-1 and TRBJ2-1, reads KAGVTQTPRYLIKTRGQQVTLSCSPISGHRSVSWYQQTPGQGLQFLFEYFSETQRNKGNFPGRFSGRQFSNSRSEMNVSTLELGDSALYLCASSTLGAGGPLSYNEQFFGPGTRLTVL.

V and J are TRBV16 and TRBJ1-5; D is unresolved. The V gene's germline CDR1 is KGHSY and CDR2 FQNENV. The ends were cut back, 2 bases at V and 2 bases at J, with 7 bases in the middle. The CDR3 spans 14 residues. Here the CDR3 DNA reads TGTGCCAGCAGCCAAACGGACCGCAATCAGCCCCAGCATTTT. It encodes CASSQTDRNQPQHF.

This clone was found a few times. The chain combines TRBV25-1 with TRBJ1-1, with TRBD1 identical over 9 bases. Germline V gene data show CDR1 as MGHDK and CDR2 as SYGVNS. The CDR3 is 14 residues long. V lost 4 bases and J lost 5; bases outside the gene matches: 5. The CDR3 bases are TGTGCCAGCAGTGGAGGACAGGGGCGGACTGAAGCTTTCTTT. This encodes CASSGGQGRTEAFF.

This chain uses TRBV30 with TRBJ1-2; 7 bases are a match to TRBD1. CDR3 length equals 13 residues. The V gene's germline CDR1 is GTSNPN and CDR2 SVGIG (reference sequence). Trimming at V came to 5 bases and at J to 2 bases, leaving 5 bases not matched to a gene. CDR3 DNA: TGTGCCTGGGCAGGGGGGGGAAACTATGGCTACACCTTC. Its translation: CAWAGGGNYGYTF.

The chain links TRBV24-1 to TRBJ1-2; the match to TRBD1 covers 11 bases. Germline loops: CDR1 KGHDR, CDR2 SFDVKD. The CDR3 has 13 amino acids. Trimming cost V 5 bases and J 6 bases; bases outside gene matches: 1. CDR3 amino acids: CATSGGQGDGYTF. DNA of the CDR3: TGTGCCACCAGTGGGGGACAGGGGGATGGCTACACCTTC.

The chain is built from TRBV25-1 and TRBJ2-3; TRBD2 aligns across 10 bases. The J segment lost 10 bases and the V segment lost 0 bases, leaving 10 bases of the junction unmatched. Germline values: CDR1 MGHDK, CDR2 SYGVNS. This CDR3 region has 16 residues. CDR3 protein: CASSEYISTSGAAQYF. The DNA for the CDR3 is TGTGCCAGCAGTGAATATATCAGTACTAGCGGGGCTGCGCAGTATTTT.

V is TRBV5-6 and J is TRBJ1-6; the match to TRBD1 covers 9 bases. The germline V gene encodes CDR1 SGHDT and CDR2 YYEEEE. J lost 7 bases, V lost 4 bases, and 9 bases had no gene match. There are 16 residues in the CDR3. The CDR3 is CASSEAGTGWNSPLHF. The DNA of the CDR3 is TGTGCCAGCAGCGAAGCCGGGACAGGGTGGAATTCACCCCTCCACTTT.

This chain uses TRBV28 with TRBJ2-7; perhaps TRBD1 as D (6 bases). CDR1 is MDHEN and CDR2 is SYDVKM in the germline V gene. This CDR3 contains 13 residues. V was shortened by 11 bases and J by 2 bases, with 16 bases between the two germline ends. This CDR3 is CAVMGTRPYEQYF. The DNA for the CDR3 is TGTGCCGTCATGGGGACACGTCCCTACGAGCAGTACTTC.

The CDR3 nucleotides are TGCGCCAGCAGCCAAGATAGCAACACCAACTATGGCTACACCTTC. Translation: CASSQDSNTNYGYTF. The rearrangement uses TRBV4-1 and TRBJ1-2; D remains unclear. V was clipped by 0 bases and J by 2 bases, with 10 bases between them. CDR3 size: 15 residues. Per the germline V gene, CDR1 is MGHRA and CDR2 is YSYEKL.

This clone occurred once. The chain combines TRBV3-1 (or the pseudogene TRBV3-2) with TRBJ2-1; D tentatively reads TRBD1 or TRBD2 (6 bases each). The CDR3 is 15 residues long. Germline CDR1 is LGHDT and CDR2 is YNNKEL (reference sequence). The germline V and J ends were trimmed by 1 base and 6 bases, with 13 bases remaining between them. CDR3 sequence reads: CASSQVSGGPNEQFF. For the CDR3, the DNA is TGTGCCAGCAGCCAAGTTAGTGGGGGGCCCAATGAGCAGTTCTTC.

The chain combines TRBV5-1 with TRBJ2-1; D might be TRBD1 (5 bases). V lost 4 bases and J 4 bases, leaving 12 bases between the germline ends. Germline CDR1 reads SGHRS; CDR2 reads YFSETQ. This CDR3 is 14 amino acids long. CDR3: CASSIPGIYNEQFF. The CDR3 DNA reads TGCGCCAGCAGCATCCCAGGGATATACAATGAGCAGTTCTTC.